Listed below are T cell receptor beta chains from one sample, sequenced in a study of blood T cells in healthy people across ages. TCRdb redid the calling of the 5' RACE reads with MiXCR, one entry per CDR3 protein. The repertoire includes 1,500,000 or so distinct CDR3 sequences, under 55% of them detected once, and roughly 3.7% sits in the top ten. The sequencing sample was made of blood. These receptors originate from a woman younger than 30 in good health. Each CDR3 is given with its conserved first and last residue. A D gene is named only where the DNA matches it firmly. Clone size is shown for a subset of rows, as once, few, many or a class of expanded clone.

size	J	D	V	CDR3	DNA
few	TRBJ2-1	TRBD2	TRBV7-2	CASSSLSGGINNEQFF	TGTGCCAGCAGCTCTCTTAGCGGGGGGATAAACAATGAGCAGTTCTTC
-	TRBJ2-2	-	TRBV24-1	CATSGQAETGELFF	TGTGCCACCAGTGGGCAGGCGGAGACCGGGGAGCTGTTTTTT
few	TRBJ2-4	-	TRBV6-2/TRBV6-3	CASSPPGTAKNIQYF	TGTGCCAGCAGCCCCCCGGGGACAGCCAAAAACATTCAGTACTTC
-	TRBJ2-7	-	TRBV6-6	CASSRMSSTEQYF	TGTGCCAGCAGTCGTATGTCAAGTACCGAGCAGTACTTC
-	TRBJ2-5	TRBD1	TRBV7-8	CATQGVNVYSYQETQYF	TGTGCCACCCAGGGGGTGAACGTATACAGCTACCAAGAGACCCAGTACTTC
-	TRBJ2-7	-	TRBV12-3/TRBV12-4	CASSFPLPSGYEQYF	TGTGCCAGCAGTTTCCCTCTCCCTTCTGGCTACGAGCAGTACTTC
-	TRBJ2-5	-	TRBV25-1	CASSGYSTGYGETQYF	TGTGCCAGCAGTGGATATTCAACAGGCTACGGGGAGACCCAGTACTTC
-	TRBJ2-7	-	TRBV29-1	CSVEVPDSYEQYF	TGCAGCGTTGAAGTCCCGGACAGTTACGAGCAGTACTTC
-	TRBJ2-1	-	TRBV28	CASSLGPFRFF	TGTGCCAGCAGTTTGGGACCGTTTCGGTTCTTC
-	TRBJ1-4	TRBD1	TRBV4-1	CASSQAGGSTNEKLFF	TGCGCCAGCAGCCAGGCAGGGGGCTCGACTAATGAAAAACTGTTTTTT
few	TRBJ1-4	-	TRBV20-1	CSARERQVAGEKLFF	TGCAGTGCTAGAGAGCGACAGGTTGCTGGTGAAAAACTGTTTTTT
once	TRBJ1-1	TRBD1	TRBV20-1	CSANRDRHTEAFF	TGCAGTGCTAACCGGGACAGGCACACTGAAGCTTTCTTT
-	TRBJ2-4	TRBD1	TRBV7-9	CASSLMGFGQVENIQYF	TGTGCCAGCAGCTTAATGGGGTTTGGACAGGTTGAAAACATTCAGTACTTC
-	TRBJ2-3	TRBD1	TRBV5-1	CASSLAGQNTDTQYF	TGCGCCAGCAGCTTGGCGGGACAGAACACAGATACGCAGTATTTT
-	TRBJ2-1	TRBD2	TRBV12-3/TRBV12-4	CASRTSGGAGNEQFF	TGTGCCAGCAGGACTAGCGGGGGGGCCGGCAATGAGCAGTTCTTC
-	TRBJ2-7	-	TRBV20-1	CSAQDGFSYEQYF	TGCAGTGCCCAGGACGGGTTTTCCTACGAGCAGTACTTC
-	TRBJ2-1	-	TRBV18	CASSPPRGGYNEQFF	TGTGCCAGCTCACCACCGCGCGGAGGATACAATGAGCAGTTCTTC
-	TRBJ1-4	-	TRBV12-3/TRBV12-4	CASSQQNNEKLFF	TGTGCCAGCAGCCAGCAGAATAATGAAAAACTGTTTTTT
few	TRBJ2-5	TRBD2	TRBV7-3	CASSTIAGGDEQYF	TGTGCCAGCAGCACCATAGCGGGAGGGGATGAGCAGTACTTC
few	TRBJ2-3	-	TRBV7-2	CASSSSVPDTQYF	TGTGCCAGCAGCAGCTCAGTGCCAGATACGCAGTATTTT
-	TRBJ1-5	-	TRBV15	CATSRDKVVYSNQPQHF	TGTGCCACCAGCAGAGATAAGGTAGTCTATAGCAATCAGCCCCAGCATTTT
-	TRBJ2-1	TRBD1	TRBV6-1	CASSKRAGQGALNEQFF	TGTGCCAGCAGTAAGAGAGCCGGACAGGGGGCCCTCAATGAGCAGTTCTTC
few	TRBJ2-1	TRBD2	TRBV5-6	CASSCGLAGRLFF	TGTGCCAGCAGCTGCGGACTAGCGGGAAGGCTGTTCTTC
few	TRBJ2-1	-	TRBV20-1	CSALGQVYNEQFF	TGCAGTGCCCTGGGGCAGGTCTACAATGAGCAGTTCTTC
-	TRBJ2-3	-	TRBV4-1	CASSQVPGSITDTQYF	TGCGCCAGCAGCCAAGTTCCAGGGAGTATTACAGATACGCAGTATTTT
few	TRBJ1-1	-	TRBV9	CASSEWGMNTEAFF	TGTGCCAGCAGCGAGTGGGGTATGAACACTGAAGCTTTCTTT
few	TRBJ2-7	-	TRBV12-3/TRBV12-4	CASSHSGDSPNAYEQYF	TGTGCCAGCAGTCACTCCGGTGACAGCCCTAATGCCTACGAGCAGTACTTC
-	TRBJ2-1	TRBD2	TRBV4-3	CASSPGSSGRYNEQFF	TGCGCCAGCAGCCCCGGGAGTAGCGGGAGGTACAATGAGCAGTTCTTC
-	TRBJ1-1	-	TRBV15	CATSNLFGVNTEAFF	TGTGCCACCAGCAACCTCTTTGGGGTGAACACTGAAGCTTTCTTT
-	TRBJ2-1	-	TRBV11-2	CASSLEVDHKNEQFF	TGTGCCAGCAGCTTAGAGGTGGATCACAAGAATGAGCAGTTCTTC
-	TRBJ2-3	TRBD1	TRBV20-1	CSAPRARGNTDTQYF	TGCAGTGCCCCTAGGGCCAGGGGGAACACAGATACGCAGTATTTT
-	TRBJ1-1	-	TRBV18	CANSPQTSGNTEAFF	TGTGCCAACTCACCACAGACGTCAGGGAACACTGAAGCTTTCTTT
many	TRBJ2-1	-	TRBV5-1	CASSLVPGSSYNEQFF	TGTGCCAGCAGTTTAGTTCCCGGGAGCTCGTACAATGAGCAGTTCTTC
-	TRBJ2-7	-	TRBV4-1	CASSVRPGASYEQYF	TGCGCCAGCAGCGTCCGCCCGGGGGCCTCCTACGAGCAGTACTTC
-	TRBJ2-5	-	TRBV10-3	CAIRESPRGETQYF	TGTGCCATCAGGGAGTCGCCCCGCGGGGAGACCCAGTACTTC
few	TRBJ2-2	-	TRBV5-1	CASSLRGMNTGELFF	TGCGCCAGCAGCTTGAGGGGAATGAACACCGGGGAGCTGTTTTTT
-	TRBJ2-7	TRBD1	TRBV3-1	CASSQSDGTAYF	TGTGCCAGCAGCCAATCGGACGGGACAGCCTACTTC
few	TRBJ1-1	-	TRBV29-1	CSVGYGGDTEAFF	TGCAGCGTTGGCTATGGGGGCGACACTGAAGCTTTCTTT
few	TRBJ1-2	-	TRBV7-9	CASRTDSYGYTF	TGTGCCAGCAGGACAGACTCCTATGGCTACACCTTC
-	TRBJ2-5	-	TRBV20-1	CSARSLTGGGTQYF	TGCAGTGCTAGATCCCTTACTGGAGGGGGGACCCAGTACTTC
-	TRBJ2-7	-	TRBV6-1	CASRRDPGPYEQYF	TGTGCCAGCAGGAGGGATCCCGGACCCTACGAGCAGTACTTC
-	TRBJ2-6	-	TRBV18	CASSPLWGHDSGANVLTF	TGTGCCAGCTCACCACTGTGGGGGCACGACTCTGGGGCCAACGTCCTGACTTTC
-	TRBJ1-5	-	TRBV6-2/TRBV6-3	CASSYREREDQPQHF	TGTGCCAGCAGTTACCGGGAACGGGAGGATCAGCCCCAGCATTTT
-	TRBJ2-3	-	TRBV12-3/TRBV12-4	CARSDDRVGSTDTQYF	TGTGCCAGAAGTGACGACCGCGTAGGTAGCACAGATACGCAGTATTTT
-	TRBJ2-7	TRBD1	TRBV5-6	CASSLQGQANLYEQYF	TGTGCCAGCAGCCTCCAGGGACAGGCGAACCTCTACGAGCAGTACTTC
many	TRBJ2-7	-	TRBV10-3	CAINRGSSSYEQYF	TGTGCCATCAATCGAGGGTCGAGCTCCTACGAGCAGTACTTC
-	TRBJ2-3	TRBD2	TRBV20-1	CSARKTSGSWTDTQYF	TGCAGTGCTAGGAAGACTAGCGGGAGTTGGACAGATACGCAGTATTTT
-	TRBJ1-4	TRBD1	TRBV4-3	CASSRGTGSLEKLFF	TGCGCCAGCAGTCGAGGGACAGGGAGTTTGGAAAAACTGTTTTTT
-	TRBJ2-1	TRBD2	TRBV7-2	CASSFPSGGMDNEQFF	TGTGCCAGCAGCTTTCCTAGCGGGGGTATGGACAATGAGCAGTTCTTC
few	TRBJ1-1	-	TRBV27	CASRSGTINTEAFF	TGTGCCAGCAGGTCCGGGACAATCAACACTGAAGCTTTCTTT
-	TRBJ2-1	-	TRBV29-1	CSVEEAADYNEQFF	TGCAGCGTTGAAGAAGCGGCAGACTACAATGAGCAGTTCTTC
few	TRBJ2-1	-	TRBV12-3/TRBV12-4	CASSSPDRSSYNEQFF	TGTGCCAGCAGTTCCCCGGACAGAAGCTCCTACAATGAGCAGTTCTTC
-	TRBJ1-2	-	TRBV21-1	CASRRYRDREYGYTF	TGTGCCAGCAGAAGATACCGGGACAGGGAATATGGCTACACCTTC